This note documents a single T cell receptor beta chain sequence. Its antigen is unidentified. Compared with germline, one end of the junction differs, possibly owing to a read error. This entry belongs to a study of high-grade serous ovarian cancer treatment subgroups. About the study: Samples averaged 14,192 reads and approximately 7,000 unique TCR beta rearrangements.

The CDR3 runs 13 residues. CDR1 is PRHDT and CDR2 is FYEKMQ in the germline V gene (reference sequence). The tumor samples were collected prior to definitive surgery or chemotherapy. TCRdb's copy holds only in-frame clones and misses some; the assay was immunoSEQ multiplex PCR. The repertoire consists of 5,500 to 6,000 clones, with 70% occurring once and the leading ten covering 7.5% to 8%. Overall study results and limits: These tumor repertoires lack spatial information from bulk sequencing. Repertoire similarity ranged roughly 0.11 to 0.85 between tumors of one patient.

This receptor was obtained from a human donor with high-grade serous ovarian cancer. Sequencing was performed on tumor tissue. This chain joins TRBV13 and TRBJ2-5; D may be TRBD1 (5 bases). The CDR3 nucleotides are TGTGCCAGCAGCCTAGGGGCCCAAGAGACCCAGTACTTC. The encoded protein is CASSLGAQETQYF.